The T cell receptor beta chain under discussion was sequenced for a study of blood T cell repertoires in COVID-19. Donors were grouped by their self-reported clinical history. Assay used: immunoSEQ multiplex PCR; TCRdb lists only in-frame clones, some missing. The sample includes roughly 200,000 clones, 87% of them seen just once. V lost 2 bases to trimming and J lost 5 bases, with 15 bases between them. The germline CDR1 and CDR2 sequences are MNHEY and SVGAGI. The CDR3 has 15 residues. Material: PBMCs or T cells enriched from blood (not recorded which). The clonotype originates from a woman aged 25-40 years who had recovered from COVID-19. J is TRBJ2-5 and V is TRBV6-5; D is unresolved. As DNA, the CDR3 is TGTGCCAGCAGTTACGTTCGGAGTTCTAGGGAGACCCAGTACTTC. Translated, it gives CASSYVRSSRETQYF.